This record covers a single T cell receptor beta chain. Its antigen is as yet unknown. This entry belongs to a study of shared clonotypes between healthy human individuals. The study's findings and limits: The study found lower generation probabilities in non-shared clonotypes than in those shared by all four donors.

The authors distributed each subset's genomic DNA evenly over several immunoSEQ plates. The table came from immunoSEQ multiplex PCR; TCRdb's copy has only in-frame clones and leaves some out. Among about 2.5 million clones, 80% to 95% were seen once, and the ten largest hold more than 0.35%. Per germline, CDR1 MDHEN and CDR2 SYDVKM. This CDR3 is built from 16 residues. The junction had 6 bases not matched to a gene; V was cut back by 3 bases and J by 4 bases. The sample was naive CD4+ T cells from PBMCs. Specified subset: CD45RA+ positively selected. V is TRBV28 and J is TRBJ2-2; 9 positions match TRBD1. The clonotype originates from a man between 18 and 29 years old in good health. Some clones in this sample may be carry-over from other donors' samples. CDR3: CASSFSGTGITGELFF. DNA for the CDR3: TGTGCCAGCAGTTTCTCCGGGACAGGGATCACCGGGGAGCTGTTTTTT.